This is a list of T cell receptor beta chains from one sample in a study of cytomegalovirus exposure and HLA in healthy donors. Assay used: immunoSEQ multiplex PCR; TCRdb lists only in-frame clones, some missing. The table has around 100,000 clones, 82% seen once. Sequencing was carried out using PBMCs. All receptors come from a woman under 30 in good health and CMV-seronegative. The CDR3 runs from the conserved cysteine through the conserved F or W. Fields, in order: V gene, CDR3 length, J gene, clone size, CDR3 protein. A clone size is listed for some rows: how often the clone was seen (once, few, many), or a class if it is expanded.

V: TRBV28
length: 15
J: TRBJ1-4
size: NA
CDR3: CASRTGGKSNEKLFF

V: TRBV27
length: 16
J: TRBJ2-3
size: NA
CDR3: CASSLGASLSTDTQYF

V: TRBV20-1
length: 11
J: TRBJ2-5
size: NA
CDR3: CSASRQETQYF

V: TRBV7-9
length: 15
J: TRBJ1-2
size: NA
CDR3: CASSLALGQDYGYTF

V: TRBV28
length: 17
J: TRBJ1-4
size: NA
CDR3: CASSLQPREATNEKLFF

V: TRBV18
length: 12
J: TRBJ1-1
size: few
CDR3: CASSPQGIEAFF

V: TRBV7-6
length: 13
J: TRBJ1-2
size: NA
CDR3: CASSLGTGDGYTF

V: TRBV13
length: 15
J: TRBJ1-1
size: NA
CDR3: CASSTSTGGGPEAFF

V: TRBV29-1
length: 14
J: TRBJ2-1
size: few
CDR3: CSVEGGLAFNEQFF

V: TRBV4-1
length: 14
J: TRBJ1-2
size: NA
CDR3: CASSHLTGAAGYTF

V: TRBV2
length: 15
J: TRBJ2-7
size: NA
CDR3: CASLLPTSGSGEQYF

V: TRBV12-5
length: 17
J: TRBJ1-3
size: NA
CDR3: CASGLVLGGTSGNTIYF

V: TRBV6-5
length: 16
J: TRBJ2-5
size: NA
CDR3: CASSSRGLAGYETQYF

V: TRBV6-5
length: 15
J: TRBJ1-5
size: NA
CDR3: CASSQMGEGYQPQHF

V: TRBV6-5
length: 12
J: TRBJ1-2
size: NA
CDR3: CASISTVYGYTF

V: TRBV9
length: 16
J: TRBJ1-2
size: NA
CDR3: CASSVDISLSDYGYTF

V: TRBV5-1
length: 13
J: TRBJ2-1
size: NA
CDR3: CASSWIQAGEQFF

V: TRBV5-6
length: 14
J: TRBJ1-4
size: NA
CDR3: CASSRRGGGEKLFF

V: TRBV7-2
length: 16
J: TRBJ2-7
size: NA
CDR3: CASSLGGIAGANEQYF

V: TRBV27
length: 11
J: TRBJ1-1
size: NA
CDR3: CASSLGREAFF

V: TRBV6-6
length: 15
J: TRBJ2-1
size: NA
CDR3: CASSRELAGDNEQFF

V: TRBV5-4
length: 14
J: TRBJ1-2
size: NA
CDR3: CASSLSPTVYGYTF

V: TRBV9
length: 18
J: TRBJ2-3
size: NA
CDR3: CASSVATASGASTDTQYF

V: TRBV6-5
length: 13
J: TRBJ2-2
size: NA
CDR3: CASRQTAPGELFF

V: TRBV2
length: 13
J: TRBJ1-1
size: few
CDR3: CASRIRGGTEAFF

V: TRBV6-5
length: 13
J: TRBJ1-6
size: NA
CDR3: CASFRGINSPLHF

V: TRBV29-1
length: 14
J: TRBJ2-5
size: NA
CDR3: CSVNQGGGRETQYF

V: TRBV18
length: 13
J: TRBJ1-2
size: once
CDR3: CASSQQGYYGYTF

V: TRBV5-6
length: 14
J: TRBJ1-5
size: NA
CDR3: CASSFRGGYQPQHF

V: TRBV7-2
length: 13
J: TRBJ1-1
size: NA
CDR3: CASSLPGAGAAFF

V: TRBV5-5
length: 15
J: TRBJ1-3
size: few
CDR3: CASSLGGGSGNTIYF

V: TRBV5-1
length: 13
J: TRBJ2-1
size: NA
CDR3: CASSSTGSNEQFF

V: TRBV7-9
length: 14
J: TRBJ1-5
size: NA
CDR3: CASSLGGEPQPQHF

V: TRBV27
length: 13
J: TRBJ1-1
size: NA
CDR3: CASRMTGALEAFF

V: TRBV5-6
length: 15
J: TRBJ2-1
size: NA
CDR3: CASSFGGSSYNEQFF

V: TRBV28
length: 20
J: TRBJ2-3
size: few
CDR3: CASSLGPFRTGEEGTDTQYF

V: TRBV6-6
length: 15
J: TRBJ2-1
size: NA
CDR3: CASSYSSQGANEQFF

V: TRBV5-1
length: 11
J: TRBJ1-2
size: NA
CDR3: CASSEASGYTF

V: TRBV5-6
length: 13
J: TRBJ1-1
size: few
CDR3: CASSLRGNTEAFF

V: TRBV19
length: 13
J: TRBJ1-5
size: NA
CDR3: CASSAQARQPQHF

V: TRBV2
length: 13
J: TRBJ1-1
size: NA
CDR3: CASSNPPRTEAFF

V: TRBV30
length: 14
J: TRBJ2-2
size: NA
CDR3: CAWRGGANTGELFF

V: TRBV27
length: 16
J: TRBJ2-2
size: few
CDR3: CASSLRRGGGTGELFF

V: TRBV30
length: 14
J: TRBJ2-3
size: NA
CDR3: CAWSRGTGTDTQYF

V: TRBV7-9
length: 15
J: TRBJ2-1
size: NA
CDR3: CASSLELAGDNEQFF

V: TRBV28
length: 15
J: TRBJ1-5
size: once
CDR3: CASSDAGGSNQPQHF

V: TRBV28
length: 14
J: TRBJ1-2
size: NA
CDR3: CASRTDNLNYGYTF

V: TRBV2
length: 18
J: TRBJ1-3
size: NA
CDR3: CASSAGATSLYLGNTIYF

V: TRBV25-1
length: 13
J: TRBJ1-2
size: NA
CDR3: CASGQQGEYGYTF

V: TRBV4-1
length: 15
J: TRBJ1-2
size: many
CDR3: CASSQDPTATYGYTF

V: TRBV25-1
length: 14
J: TRBJ2-5
size: once
CDR3: CASSEGAGDETQYF

V: TRBV27
length: 16
J: TRBJ2-2
size: NA
CDR3: CASSLPNQANTGELFF

V: TRBV7-7
length: 15
J: TRBJ2-5
size: NA
CDR3: CASSLVLAGKETQYF

V: TRBV7-6
length: 16
J: TRBJ2-4
size: once
CDR3: CASSPGAGVGKNIQYF

V: TRBV5-1
length: 13
J: TRBJ1-1
size: NA
CDR3: CASSDTQNTEAFF